The 7 T cell receptor beta chains listed next were all sequenced from one sample in a study of PD-1 and CTLA-4 blockade in melanoma (dated by TCRdb to about 2021). The library relied on the immunoSEQ multiplex PCR assay. Here the immuneACCESS table is served through TCRdb, limited to in-frame sequences with V and J called. Missing clones are a known gap in these copies; in checked studies unresolved V genes cover under half, and the rest lacks a known reason. This sample gives roughly 30,000 clones in total; 85% to 90% of them show up just once. The ten largest account for about 8.5% of the sample. The sequencing used CD8+ T cells from peripheral blood, collected before anti-PD-1 treatment. These receptor sequences come from a human donor with melanoma.

The J gene is TRBJ1-1, the V gene TRBV13, with D perhaps TRBD1 (5 bases). Deletions cut 4 bases from V and 2 bases from J, with 8 bases between. The CDR3 is 13 residues long. CDR1 and CDR2 from the germline V gene are PRHDT and FYEKMQ (reference sequence). The CDR3 reads CASSSDTNTEAFF. CDR3 coding DNA: TGTGCCAGCAGCTCGGACACAAACACTGAAGCTTTCTTT.

This clone was seen a few times. In DNA form, the CDR3 reads TGTGCCAGCTCACCAGGGAGCTCCTACGAGCAGTACTTC. Residues: CASSPGSSYEQYF. The V gene is TRBV18, the J gene TRBJ2-7; a possible D gene is TRBD2 (5 bases). Germline assignment: CDR1 KGHSH and CDR2 LQKENI. V was shortened by 2 bases and J by 0 bases, with 5 bases between the two germline ends. This CDR3 region has 13 residues.

The chain employs TRBV2 and TRBJ1-5, with D perhaps matching TRBD1 (6 bases). The ends were cut back, 5 bases at V and 4 bases at J, with 12 bases in the middle. The germline CDR1 and CDR2 sequences are SNHLY and FYNNEI. The CDR3 is made up of 14 amino acids. The DNA of the CDR3 is TGTGCCAGCAGTCCTCAGGGGTGGAATCAGCCCCAGCATTTT. Translating it yields CASSPQGWNQPQHF.

V gene TRBV10-2 combines with J gene TRBJ1-1; maybe TRBD1 (5 bases). The CDR3 sequence is 14 residues long. The V gene lost 2 bases and the J gene lost 1 base, with 8 bases spanning the gap. Germline CDR1 and CDR2: WSHSY and SAAADI. For the CDR3, the DNA is TGCGCCAGCAGTGAGGGGAGGGGGAACACTGAAGCTTTCTTT. It translates to CASSEGRGNTEAFF.

Only one count was recorded for this clone. The chain uses TRBV2 and TRBJ1-2; the D gene is possibly TRBD1 (5 bases). The germline CDR1 and CDR2 sequences are SNHLY and FYNNEI. Trimming removed 7 bases from V and 4 bases from J, with 10 bases in between. This CDR3 is 12 amino acids long. The CDR3 loop reads CASKGTIYGYTF. Here the CDR3 DNA reads TGTGCCAGCAAGGGGACGATCTATGGCTACACCTTC.

The chain employs TRBV19 and TRBJ2-7; D possibly corresponds to TRBD2 (6 bases). This CDR3 contains 15 residues. Per germline, CDR1 LNHDA and CDR2 SQIVND (reference sequence). V gave up 5 bases and J gave up 0 bases, with 14 bases separating them. CDR3 sequence: CASSSYGGASYEQYF. The CDR3 coding sequence is TGTGCCAGTAGTTCCTACGGGGGAGCCTCCTACGAGCAGTACTTC. The full variable domain, with the rest looked up from reference TRBV19 and TRBJ2-7, is DGGITQSPKYLFRKEGQNVTLSCEQNLNHDAMYWYRQDPGQGLRLIYYSQIVNDFQKGDIAEGYSVSREKKESFPLTVTSAQKNPTAFYLCASSSYGGASYEQYFGPGTRLTVT.

This clone was seen a handful of times. This chain joins TRBV6-6 and TRBJ1-5; 8 nucleotides align to TRBD1. The J segment lost 6 bases and the V segment lost 0 bases, leaving 4 bases of the junction unmatched. This CDR3 spans 15 amino acids. The germline V gene encodes CDR1 MNHNY and CDR2 SVGAGI (reference sequence). In DNA, the CDR3 is TGTGCCAGCAGTTACTCGCAGGGGGCTGGTCAGCCCCAGCATTTT. It translates to CASSYSQGAGQPQHF.